The 25 T cell receptor beta chains given below trace back to one sample, sequenced in a study of shared clonotypes between healthy human individuals. Assay used: immunoSEQ multiplex PCR; TCRdb lists only in-frame clones, some missing. The sample has about 1 million clones; roughly 75% are singletons. Material for sequencing was memory CD4+ T cells sorted from blood. Subset in this sample: CD45RA-negative fraction. Receptor source: a man in his late teens or twenties in good health.

The CDR3 DNA follows: TGTGCCAGCAGTCTGGGGGATTCACCCCTCCACTTT. Protein sequence: CASSLGDSPLHF. The chain has TRBV2 and TRBJ1-6; a weak D match, TRBD1 (5 bases). The CDR3 contains 12 residues. CDR1 and CDR2 from the germline V gene are SNHLY and FYNNEI. The germline V and J ends were trimmed by 5 bases and 8 bases, with 7 bases remaining between them.

Remarks on this clone: The sample has other DNA sequences that encode this CDR3 too. The J gene is TRBJ1-1, the V gene TRBV19; no clear D. The CDR3 loop spans 13 amino acids. Germline CDR1 and CDR2: LNHDA and SQIVND (reference sequence). The germline V and J ends were trimmed by 6 bases and 0 bases, with 8 bases remaining between them. CDR3 nucleotides: TGTGCCAGTAGCAAAAACATGAACACTGAAGCTTTCTTT. Its protein is CASSKNMNTEAFF.

The chain joins TRBV5-6 to TRBJ1-4; weak D call: TRBD1 (5 bases). This CDR3 region has 15 residues. Per the germline V gene, CDR1 is SGHDT and CDR2 is YYEEEE. V dropped 4 bases and J dropped 4 bases, with 14 bases sitting between them. As DNA, the CDR3 is TGTGCCAGCAGCATGATAGACAGACTTAATGAAAAACTGTTTTTT. Residues: CASSMIDRLNEKLFF. Based on the CDR3 plus reference TRBV5-6 and TRBJ1-4, the full variable domain is DAGVTQSPTHLIKTRGQQVTLRCSPKSGHDTVSWYQQALGQGPQFIFQYYEEEERQRGNFPDRFSGHQFPNYSSELNVNALLLGDSALYLCASSMIDRLNEKLFFGSGTQLSVL.

This chain links TRBV6-5 with TRBJ1-3, with D possibly TRBD1 on 6 matching bases. This CDR3 contains 14 residues. Germline CDR1 is MNHEY and CDR2 is SVGAGI. Trimming removed 5 bases from V and 2 bases from J, with 10 bases in between. CDR3 sequence reads: CASSAQGPGNTIYF. CDR3 in DNA: TGTGCCAGCAGTGCGCAGGGGCCTGGAAACACCATATATTTT.

This clone was seen more than once but under ten times. The rearrangement joins TRBV4-3 to TRBJ2-1; D is unresolved. This CDR3 region has 15 residues. Germline CDR1 is LGHNA and CDR2 is YSLEER. V was trimmed by 0 bases and J by 5 bases, leaving 11 bases between them. The CDR3 reads CASSQDSRPDNEQFF. CDR3 in DNA: TGCGCCAGCAGCCAAGATAGCCGTCCGGACAATGAGCAGTTCTTC.

The gene calls are TRBV6-1 and TRBJ1-1; 7 bases agree with TRBD1. After removal of 7 bases from V and 0 bases from J, the junction contained 8 bases not matched to a gene. Per germline, CDR1 MNHNS and CDR2 SASEGT. The CDR3 runs to 15 residues. The CDR3 coding sequence is TGTGCCAGCACCAGGGACAGCTTCATGAACACTGAAGCTTTCTTT. Translated: CASTRDSFMNTEAFF.

The CDR3 DNA is TGCAGCGTTAGGGAGTTCAATGAGCAGTTCTTC. Protein sequence: CSVREFNEQFF. The rearrangement links TRBV29-1 to TRBJ2-1, with D possibly being TRBD2 (5 bases). Trimming stripped 5 bases from V and 6 bases from J, with 8 bases between. The CDR3 spans 11 residues. CDR1 and CDR2 (germline): SQVTM, ANQGSEA.

CDR3 loop: CASSDCCEQYF. CDR3 nucleotides: TGTGCCAGCAGTGACTGTTGCGAGCAGTACTTC. This rearrangement joins TRBV6-4 to TRBJ2-7; D gene ambiguous. The V gene lost 1 base and the J gene lost 6 bases, with 4 bases spanning the gap. The CDR3 sequence is 11 residues long. Germline V gene data show CDR1 as MRHNA and CDR2 as SNTAGT.

The rearrangement links TRBV19 to TRBJ2-3, with TRBD1 matching over 9 bases. In germline, CDR1 is LNHDA, CDR2 SQIVND (reference sequence). With V trimmed by 3 bases and J by 0 bases, 1 base remained unmatched. This CDR3 has 15 residues. In DNA, the CDR3 is TGTGCCAGTAGTATGGGGACAGGGAGCACAGATACGCAGTATTTT. Its translation is CASSMGTGSTDTQYF.

The J gene is TRBJ2-1, the V gene TRBV5-1; D call uncertain. The ends were cut back, 5 bases at V and 2 bases at J, with 20 bases in the middle. CDR3 length: 17 residues. The germline V gene encodes CDR1 SGHRS and CDR2 YFSETQ. Here the CDR3 reads CASRETVVQEPYNEQFF. DNA of the CDR3: TGCGCCAGCAGGGAAACGGTTGTGCAGGAACCCTACAATGAGCAGTTCTTC.

The genes are TRBV6-1 and TRBJ2-3; weak D call: TRBD1 (5 bases). V shed 0 bases and J shed 4 bases, with 8 bases lying between them. The CDR3 is 14 amino acids. The germline gives CDR1 MNHNS, CDR2 SASEGT. For the CDR3, the DNA is TGTGCCAGCAGTGAAGCGGCAGGGCCAGATACGCAGTATTTT. This encodes CASSEAAGPDTQYF.

This clone was counted a few times. V usage is TRBV30 and J usage is TRBJ2-2; the D gene is possibly TRBD1 (5 bases). Trimming took off 1 base at V and 1 base at J, with 7 bases between the two ends. Per germline, CDR1 GTSNPN and CDR2 SVGIG (reference sequence). The CDR3 is made up of 14 amino acids. Here the CDR3 reads CAWSGTLNTGELFF. The CDR3 bases are TGTGCCTGGAGTGGGACACTGAACACCGGGGAGCTGTTTTTT.

This clone was detected many times. The chain recombines TRBV5-1 with TRBJ1-1; 10 bases map to TRBD1. The CDR3 is made up of 15 amino acids. V lost 4 bases to trimming and J lost 1 base; unmatched junction nucleotides: 4. Germline V gene data show CDR1 as SGHRS and CDR2 as YFSETQ. The CDR3 sequence: CASSTGTGENTEAFF. In DNA form, the CDR3 reads TGCGCCAGCAGCACAGGGACAGGGGAGAACACTGAAGCTTTCTTT.

In this sample, this clone turned up a few times. The rearrangement joins TRBV7-2 to TRBJ2-2; TRBD2 aligns across 7 bases. With 8 bases clipped from V and 1 base from J, the junction kept 7 bases outside the gene matches. The germline V gene encodes CDR1 SGHTA and CDR2 FQGNSA. The CDR3 runs 15 residues. This CDR3 reads CASGIAGVNTGELFF. The CDR3 DNA reads TGTGCCAGCGGCATAGCGGGTGTGAACACCGGGGAGCTGTTTTTT.

The chain combines TRBV5-1 with TRBJ2-7, with 9 bases fitting TRBD2. CDR1 is SGHRS, CDR2 YFSETQ, per germline. The CDR3 consists of 15 residues. V shed 4 bases and J 3 bases; nucleotides not matched to a gene: 8. As DNA, the CDR3 is TGCGCCAGCAGCCATTCTAGACTAGCGGACTACGAGCAGTACTTC. This gives the protein CASSHSRLADYEQYF.

The V and J genes are TRBV29-1 and TRBJ1-1; the D is unclear. Germline values: CDR1 SQVTM, CDR2 ANQGSEA. Trimming pared 3 bases from V and 0 bases from J, leaving 11 bases between. This CDR3 comprises 14 residues. The chain's CDR3 is CSVDRGHLNTEAFF. CDR3 bases: TGCAGCGTTGACAGAGGGCACCTGAACACTGAAGCTTTCTTT.

The V gene is TRBV27, the J gene TRBJ2-2; TRBD2 agrees at 15 bases. Germline CDR1 MNHEY, CDR2 SMNVEV (reference sequence). The V segment lost 6 bases and the J segment 0 bases; nucleotides outside the gene matches: 2. This CDR3 contains 17 residues. The DNA for the CDR3 is TGTGCCAGCAGGGGACTAGCGGGGGGCGCGAACACCGGGGAGCTGTTTTTT. Translation gives CASRGLAGGANTGELFF.

The chain combines TRBV2 with TRBJ1-4; no clear D gene. The CDR3 is 14 amino acids. The germline V gene encodes CDR1 SNHLY and CDR2 FYNNEI. Trimming stripped 6 bases from V and 4 bases from J, with 12 bases between. For the CDR3, the DNA is TGTGCCAGCAGCTCCGGACGGGTTAATGAAAAACTGTTTTTT. The encoded protein is CASSSGRVNEKLFF.

This clone occurred many times. The chain recombines TRBV7-2 with TRBJ1-1; D gene unclear. The CDR3 has 12 residues. CDR1 is SGHTA, CDR2 FQGNSA, per germline. V was pared by 1 base and J by 3 bases, with 3 bases between. In nucleotides, the CDR3 is TGTGCCAGCAGCTTAGTTTACACTGAAGCTTTCTTT. Protein sequence: CASSLVYTEAFF.

In its sample, this clone was seen a few times. This chain joins TRBV30 and TRBJ1-2; TRBD1 agrees at 7 bases. Germline V CDR1 and CDR2: GTSNPN, SVGIG (reference sequence). This CDR3 spans 15 amino acids. Unmatched junction bases numbered 14, after V lost 6 bases and J lost 4 bases. In DNA form, the CDR3 reads TGTGCCTGCCTGGAGAGGCAGGGGGAGAGCTATGGCTACACCTTC. It yields the protein CACLERQGESYGYTF.

The CDR3 spells CASSQVGTYEQYF. Written as DNA, the CDR3 is TGTGCCAGCAGCCAGGTAGGGACCTACGAGCAGTACTTC. The chain joins TRBV7-6 to TRBJ2-7; D is ambiguous. In germline, CDR1 is SGHVS, CDR2 FNYEAQ. CDR3 length: 13 amino acids. V was cut by 5 bases and J by 2 bases, with 10 bases left in between.

V gene TRBV30 combines with J gene TRBJ2-1; 14 bases map to TRBD2. V shed 3 bases, J shed 8 bases, and the junction held 6 bases outside the gene matches. Per germline, CDR1 GTSNPN and CDR2 SVGIG (reference sequence). The CDR3 length is 15 residues. CDR3 in amino acids: CAWSAGLAGADEQFF. CDR3 sequence (DNA): TGTGCCTGGAGCGCGGGACTAGCGGGAGCTGATGAGCAGTTCTTC.

This chain links TRBV10-1 with TRBJ1-1; 7 bases are a match to TRBD1. CDR1 is WNHNN, CDR2 SYGVQD, per germline (reference sequence). The CDR3 is 11 residues long. V shed 8 bases and J 7 bases; nucleotides not matched to a gene: 4. The CDR3 DNA sequence: TGCGCCAGCCTGGGGACAGATGAAGCTTTCTTT. Translated: CASLGTDEAFF.

The chain couples TRBV4-1 to TRBJ2-2; TRBD2 is a possible D gene (6 bases). Germline CDR1 is MGHRA and CDR2 is YSYEKL. V was cut by 0 bases and J by 6 bases, with 17 bases left in between. The CDR3 sequence is 17 residues long. The CDR3 nucleotides read TGCGCCAGCAGCCAAGAAAGGGCGGGGTTGTGGGCCGGGGAGCTGTTTTTT. Protein sequence: CASSQERAGLWAGELFF.

The gene calls are TRBV11-1 and TRBJ2-1, with 14 bases identical to TRBD2. This CDR3 has 16 residues. The V gene end was trimmed by 5 bases and the J gene end by 7 bases; junction bases not matched to a gene: 7. Germline loops: CDR1 SGHAT, CDR2 FQDESV (reference sequence). DNA of the CDR3: TGTGCCAGCAGCCCCCGACTAGCGGGGGGGGCAAATGAGCAGTTCTTC. Translated, it gives CASSPRLAGGANEQFF.